This T cell receptor beta chain appears in the sequencing data of a study of chemoradiotherapy in HPV16-positive cancers. Overall study: Candidate HPV-specific T-cell clones and common TCR motifs came from functional assays in two HPV16-positive patients.

Regarding this clone: Antigen unknown.

Some clones are missing from TCRdb's copy, which holds only in-frame ones; the method was immunoSEQ multiplex PCR. Among about 32,000 clones listed, about 87% were seen once. Germline lookup yields CDR1 MNHNS and CDR2 SASEGT. CDR3 length: 13 residues. The ends were cut back, 4 bases at V and 1 base at J, with 7 bases in the middle. General observations from the study: Candidate HPV-specific clones and E7-related TCR motifs grew in tumor during treatment. HPV-responsive T-cell expansion during chemoradiotherapy was linked to improved recurrence-free survival in HPV16-positive patients.

This clonotype was obtained from a human donor with HPV-associated anogenital cancer. The material sequenced was blood, taken from a patient who underwent chemoradiotherapy. The V and J genes are TRBV6-1 and TRBJ1-1; a possible D gene is TRBD1 (6 bases). CDR3 amino acids: CASSGQENTEAFF. DNA for the CDR3: TGTGCCAGCAGTGGACAGGAGAACACTGAAGCTTTCTTT.